This TCR beta chain was profiled in a study of blood T cell repertoires in COVID-19. Study-level background: T cells, B-cell-depleted T cells, or PBMCs supplied cDNA or gDNA.

Authors' data handling: Amplifying reference gene primers gave estimates of nucleated cell counts. Here immunoSEQ multiplex PCR was the method, and the copy in TCRdb shows in-frame clones only, minus some. V, J and clone size are taken as reported in that table, and D and trimming were inferred from the DNA itself. The table lists under 250,000 clones, roughly 80% of them singletons. The V and J ends lost 0 bases and 5 bases respectively, with 13 bases between them. The CDR3 runs 15 residues. In germline, CDR1 is LGHNA, CDR2 YSLEER. The chain uses TRBV4-3 and TRBJ1-2; D is uncertain. The source of this sequence is a woman under 30 with acute or convalescent COVID-19. Sequenced sample: peripheral blood. The CDR3 DNA is TGCGCCAGCAGCCAAGATTCTCGCGGAGGTTATGGCTACACCTTC. Translated, it gives CASSQDSRGGYGYTF.